This TCR beta chain comes out of a study of blood T cell repertoires in COVID-19. Study-level information: COVID-19 samples collected from the United States, Italy and Spain covered acute and convalescent phases.

Participant ages covered roughly 18 to 90 years across about 25 US areas. The authors' processing: From reference gene primer amplification, estimates of nucleated cell counts were derived. Measured with immunoSEQ multiplex PCR; TCRdb has only the in-frame clones, and not every one. V and J calls plus clone size are reproduced from that table; the DNA served to infer D and trimming. The table has roughly 220,000 clones, around 83% seen once. There are 13 residues in the CDR3. CDR1 is LNHDA, CDR2 SQIVND, per germline (reference sequence). V was cut by 2 bases and J by 7 bases, with 11 bases left in between.

The sample consisted of PBMCs or T cells enriched from blood (not recorded which). The genes are TRBV19 and TRBJ1-2, with D perhaps matching TRBD1 (6 bases). The clonotype originates from a woman between 40 and 55 years old with acute COVID-19. CDR3 loop: CASSILGTSGYTF. CDR3 DNA sequence: TGTGCCAGTAGTATATTGGGGACATCTGGCTACACCTTC.